The T cell receptor beta chain under discussion was sequenced for a study of T cell repertoires in cytomegalovirus infection (dated by TCRdb to about 2019). Broadly, across the study: Because public TCR beta signatures pointed to carriage of CMV infection together with the matching HLA type, the HLA type of each donor mattered for the analysis. What the authors observed across the whole study: Carriers of CMV infection plus the relevant HLA type were discriminated by the cumulative frequency of public TCR beta family members in the study cohort and in an independent roughly 340-donor cohort. The ex vivo response was dominated by HLA-C-restricted CMV-specific TCR beta clonotypes, and the single most frequent clonotype in two of eight donors was supplied by these HLA-C-restricted clonotypes.

The CDR3 runs 14 residues from the cysteine to the phenylalanine. Only CDR3 DNA remains: 42 bases, in frame from the first base. This clonotype was recorded a few times. What this receptor recognizes is not known. A read error may produce the germline difference seen at one junction end. Sequencing instrument: Illumina HiSeq 1500. In TCRdb, the public reads were trimmed at Q25 with fastp and aligned with MiXCR, with productive beta chains retained. CDR3 protein sequences are deduplicated, and each keeps its most common genes and DNA. The sample data list about 310,000 distinct CDR3 sequences, and roughly a sixth of these were observed just once. The ten largest clones add up to approximately 12% of the sample.

This receptor was obtained from a human donor in good health (CMV status not recorded). Some clones in this sample may be carry-over from other donors' samples. The rearrangement joined TRBV12-3 or TRBV12-4 to TRBJ2-7; the D region possibly corresponds to TRBD1 (7 bases align). What was sequenced was PBMCs. At the DNA level, the sequence is TGTGCCAGCAGTCCCAGGGGGGACAGCCTCTACGAGCACTTC. This codes for CASSPRGDSLYEHF.